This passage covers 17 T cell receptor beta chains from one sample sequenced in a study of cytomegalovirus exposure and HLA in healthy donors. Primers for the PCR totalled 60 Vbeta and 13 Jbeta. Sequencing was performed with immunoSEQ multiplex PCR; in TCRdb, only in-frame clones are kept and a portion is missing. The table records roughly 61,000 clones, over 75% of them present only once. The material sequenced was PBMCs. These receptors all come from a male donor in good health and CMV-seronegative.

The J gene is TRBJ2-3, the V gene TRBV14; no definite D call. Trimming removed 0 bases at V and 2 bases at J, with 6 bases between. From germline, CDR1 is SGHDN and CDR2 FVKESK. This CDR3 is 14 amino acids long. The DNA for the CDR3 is TGTGCCAGCAGCCAAGATCCCGTCACAGATACGCAGTATTTT. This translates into CASSQDPVTDTQYF.

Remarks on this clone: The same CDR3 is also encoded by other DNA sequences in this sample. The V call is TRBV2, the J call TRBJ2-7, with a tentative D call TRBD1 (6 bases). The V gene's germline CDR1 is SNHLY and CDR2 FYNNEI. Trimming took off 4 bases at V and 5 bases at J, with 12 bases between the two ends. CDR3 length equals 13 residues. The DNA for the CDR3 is TGTGCCAGCAGTGTCGACAGGAGTCACGAGCAGTACTTC. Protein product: CASSVDRSHEQYF.

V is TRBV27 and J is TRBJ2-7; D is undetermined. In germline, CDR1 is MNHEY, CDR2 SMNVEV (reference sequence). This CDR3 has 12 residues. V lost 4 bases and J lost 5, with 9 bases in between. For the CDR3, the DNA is TGTGCCAGCAGTTCTCTCCTAGACGAGCAGTACTTC. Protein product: CASSSLLDEQYF.

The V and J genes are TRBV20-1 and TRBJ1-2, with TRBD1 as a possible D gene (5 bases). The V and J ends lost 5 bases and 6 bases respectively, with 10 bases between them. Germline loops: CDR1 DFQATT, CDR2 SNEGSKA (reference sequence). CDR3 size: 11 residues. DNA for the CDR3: TGCAGTGCTTCGGACACCGATGGCTACACCTTC. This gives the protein CSASDTDGYTF.

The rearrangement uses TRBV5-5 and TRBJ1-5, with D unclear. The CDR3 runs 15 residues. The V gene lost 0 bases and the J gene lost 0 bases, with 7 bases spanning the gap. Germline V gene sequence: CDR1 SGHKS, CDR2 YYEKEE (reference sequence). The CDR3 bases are TGTGCCAGCAGCTTGGGGGCCCTTAGCAATCAGCCCCAGCATTTT. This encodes CASSLGALSNQPQHF.

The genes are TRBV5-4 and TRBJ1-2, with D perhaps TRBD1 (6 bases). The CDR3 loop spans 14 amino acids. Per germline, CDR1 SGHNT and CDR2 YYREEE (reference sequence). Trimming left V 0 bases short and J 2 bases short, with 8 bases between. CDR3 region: CASSLDRANYGYTF. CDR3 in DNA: TGTGCCAGCAGCTTGGACAGGGCCAACTATGGCTACACCTTC. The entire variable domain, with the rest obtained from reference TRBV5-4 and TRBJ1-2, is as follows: ETGVTQSPTHLIKTRGQQVTLRCSSQSGHNTVSWYQQALGQGPQFIFQYYREEENGRGNFPPRFSGLQFPNYSSELNVNALELDDSALYLCASSLDRANYGYTFGSGTRLTVV.

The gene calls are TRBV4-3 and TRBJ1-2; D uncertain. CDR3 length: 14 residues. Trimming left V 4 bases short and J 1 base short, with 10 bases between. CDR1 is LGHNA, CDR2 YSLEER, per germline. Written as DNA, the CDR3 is TGCGCCAGCAGCCTAGTAGGGAGTAACTATGGCTACACCTTC. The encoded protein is CASSLVGSNYGYTF.

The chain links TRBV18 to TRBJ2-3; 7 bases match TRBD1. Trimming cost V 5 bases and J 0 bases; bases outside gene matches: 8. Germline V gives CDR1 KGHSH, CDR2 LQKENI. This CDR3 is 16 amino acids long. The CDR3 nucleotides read TGTGCCAGCTCAAGAGACAGGGTTTCAAGCACAGATACGCAGTATTTT. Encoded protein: CASSRDRVSSTDTQYF.

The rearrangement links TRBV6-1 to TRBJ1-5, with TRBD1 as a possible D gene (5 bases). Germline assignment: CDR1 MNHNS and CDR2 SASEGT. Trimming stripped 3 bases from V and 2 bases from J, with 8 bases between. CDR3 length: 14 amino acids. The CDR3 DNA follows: TGTGCCAGCAGTGACGCGGGGGGCAATCAGCCCCAGCATTTT. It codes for CASSDAGGNQPQHF.

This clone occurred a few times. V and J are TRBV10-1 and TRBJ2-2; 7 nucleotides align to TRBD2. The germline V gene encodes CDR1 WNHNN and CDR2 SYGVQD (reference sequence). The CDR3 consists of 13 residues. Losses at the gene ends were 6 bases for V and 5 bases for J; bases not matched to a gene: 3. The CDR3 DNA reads TGCGCCAGCAGAGTGGGGGGGACCGGGGAGCTGTTTTTT. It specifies CASRVGGTGELFF.

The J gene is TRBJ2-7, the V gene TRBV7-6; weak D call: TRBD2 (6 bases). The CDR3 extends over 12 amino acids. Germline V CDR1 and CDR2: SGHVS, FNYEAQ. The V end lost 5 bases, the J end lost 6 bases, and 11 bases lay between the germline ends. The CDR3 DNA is TGTGCCAGCAGCCCGAGCGGGCCCGAGCAGTACTTC. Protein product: CASSPSGPEQYF. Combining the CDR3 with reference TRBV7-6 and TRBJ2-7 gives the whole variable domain GAGVSQSPRYKVTKRGQDVALRCDPISGHVSLYWYRQALGQGPEFLTYFNYEAQQDKSGLPNDRFSAERPEGSISTLTIQRTEQRDSAMYRCASSPSGPEQYFGPGTRLTVT.

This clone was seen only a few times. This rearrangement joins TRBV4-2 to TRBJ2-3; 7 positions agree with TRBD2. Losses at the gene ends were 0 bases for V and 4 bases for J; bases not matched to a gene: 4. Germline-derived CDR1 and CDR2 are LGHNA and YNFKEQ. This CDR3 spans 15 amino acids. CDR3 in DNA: TGTGCCAGCAGCCAAGAAGCGGGAACCGCAGATACGCAGTATTTT. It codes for CASSQEAGTADTQYF.

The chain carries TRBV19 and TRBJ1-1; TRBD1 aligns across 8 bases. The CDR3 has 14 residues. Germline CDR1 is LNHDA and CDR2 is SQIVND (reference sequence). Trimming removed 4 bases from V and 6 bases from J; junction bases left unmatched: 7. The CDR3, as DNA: TGTGCCAGTAGTACTTCAGGGGGCGCAGCTGAAGCTTTCTTT. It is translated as CASSTSGGAAEAFF.

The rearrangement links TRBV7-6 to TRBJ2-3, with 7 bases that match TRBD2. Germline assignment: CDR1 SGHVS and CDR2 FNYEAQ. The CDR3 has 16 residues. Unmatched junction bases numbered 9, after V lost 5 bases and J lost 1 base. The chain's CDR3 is CASSRTSARGTDTQYF. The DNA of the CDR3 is TGTGCCAGCAGCCGTACTAGCGCTAGGGGCACAGATACGCAGTATTTT. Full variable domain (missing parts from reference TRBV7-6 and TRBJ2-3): GAGVSQSPRYKVTKRGQDVALRCDPISGHVSLYWYRQALGQGPEFLTYFNYEAQQDKSGLPNDRFSAERPEGSISTLTIQRTEQRDSAMYRCASSRTSARGTDTQYFGPGTRLTVL.

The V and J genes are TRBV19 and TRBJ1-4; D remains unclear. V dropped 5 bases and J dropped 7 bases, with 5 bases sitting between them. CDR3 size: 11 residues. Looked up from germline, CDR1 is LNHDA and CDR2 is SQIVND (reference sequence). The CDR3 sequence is CASSSSEKLFF. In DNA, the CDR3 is TGTGCCAGTAGTTCGAGTGAAAAACTGTTTTTT.

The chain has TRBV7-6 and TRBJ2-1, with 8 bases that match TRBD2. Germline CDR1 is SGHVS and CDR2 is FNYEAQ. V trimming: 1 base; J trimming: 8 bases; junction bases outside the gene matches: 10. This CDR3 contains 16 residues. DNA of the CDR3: TGTGCCAGCAGCTTAGAACCGGCGGGGGGCCGCGATGAGCAGTTCTTC. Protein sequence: CASSLEPAGGRDEQFF.

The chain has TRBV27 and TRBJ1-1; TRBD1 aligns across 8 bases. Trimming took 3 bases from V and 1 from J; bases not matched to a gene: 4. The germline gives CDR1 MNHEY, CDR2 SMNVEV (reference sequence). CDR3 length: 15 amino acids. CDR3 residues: CASSLQGAANTEAFF. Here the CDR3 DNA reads TGTGCCAGCAGTTTGCAGGGGGCGGCGAACACTGAAGCTTTCTTT.